The 28 T cell receptor beta chains reported below all come from one sample, sequenced in a study of a mutant IDH1 vaccine in newly diagnosed glioma. Time point reported: week 35, safety follow-up. A 20-mer mutant IDH1 peptide at 300 ug was injected subcutaneously with topical imiquimod. These receptors are not linked to any known antigen. Using immunoSEQ multiplex PCR, the repertoire was profiled, and TCRdb retains in-frame clones only, with some absent. Counted here are under 50,000 clones, 88% occurring once; the ten biggest clones make up around 6%. This material consisted of PBMCs, taken from a glioma patient whose treatment included an IDH1 peptide vaccine. All receptors derive from a woman aged 40-49 years with glioma.

The rearrangement uses TRBV7-9 and TRBJ1-1, with 8 bases matching TRBD1. J gave up 0 bases and V 3 bases, and 0 bases lay outside the gene matches. The germline V gene encodes CDR1 SEHNR and CDR2 FQNEAQ (reference sequence). The CDR3 length is 14 residues. CDR3 sequence (DNA): TGTGCCAGCAGCTTGACAGGGGTGAACACTGAAGCTTTCTTT. It codes for CASSLTGVNTEAFF.

V gene TRBV6-5 combines with J gene TRBJ1-1; D ambiguous. V was pared by 7 bases and J by 4 bases, with 19 bases between. In germline, CDR1 is MNHEY, CDR2 SVGAGI. This CDR3 region has 15 residues. CDR3 sequence reads: CASTQTGTTGTEAFF. CDR3 sequence (DNA): TGTGCCAGCACTCAAACGGGCACCACCGGCACTGAAGCTTTCTTT.

The rearrangement uses TRBV7-9 and TRBJ2-1; a weak D match, TRBD1 (5 bases). The V end was cut by 3 bases, the J end by 7 bases, with 19 bases between. Germline V gene lookup returns CDR1 SEHNR and CDR2 FQNEAQ (reference sequence). The CDR3 contains 16 residues. The CDR3 sequence: CASSFMGRTKGNEQFF. DNA for the CDR3: TGTGCCAGCAGCTTCATGGGGCGGACGAAGGGTAATGAGCAGTTCTTC.

CDR3 nucleotide sequence: TGTGCCAGCAGCGCCCAAGCGGGGGGGCCCACAGATACGCAGTATTTT. It yields the protein CASSAQAGGPTDTQYF. This sequence joins TRBV7-6 and TRBJ2-3, with TRBD2 identical over 10 bases. The junction had 7 bases not matched to a gene; V was cut back by 5 bases and J by 2 bases. The CDR3 runs to 16 residues. In germline, CDR1 is SGHVS, CDR2 FNYEAQ.

This chain connects TRBV4-3 to TRBJ1-1; D uncertain. The CDR3 length is 14 residues. V was clipped by 0 bases and J by 1 base, with 6 bases between them. Germline CDR1 is LGHNA and CDR2 is YSLEER. The CDR3 is CASSQDETNTEAFF. The DNA for the CDR3 is TGCGCCAGCAGCCAAGATGAGACGAACACTGAAGCTTTCTTT.

This sequence joins TRBV27 and TRBJ2-2; unclear D gene. The CDR3 sequence is 13 residues long. Per germline, CDR1 MNHEY and CDR2 SMNVEV (reference sequence). V was clipped by 3 bases and J by 6 bases, with 8 bases between them. CDR3 protein: CASSLSLAGELFF. The CDR3 nucleotides are TGTGCCAGCAGTTTGAGCCTTGCCGGGGAGCTGTTTTTT.

The chain couples TRBV4-1 to TRBJ1-2; TRBD1 aligns across 8 bases. V gave up 3 bases and J gave up 7 bases; unmatched junction bases: 10. The germline V gene has CDR1 MGHRA and CDR2 YSYEKL. The CDR3 totals 15 residues. CDR3 loop: CASSQTGTGASGYTF. The CDR3 DNA reads as TGCGCCAGCAGCCAGACCGGGACAGGAGCGAGTGGCTACACCTTC.

There are a few counts of this clone. This chain links TRBV5-1 with TRBJ2-1, with D maybe TRBD2 (5 bases). The CDR3 spans 15 residues. The germline V gene has CDR1 SGHRS and CDR2 YFSETQ. The V and J ends lost 2 bases and 2 bases respectively, with 11 bases between them. CDR3 DNA sequence: TGCGCCAGCAGCTTAGAGGGTCGTACCTACAATGAGCAGTTCTTC. It encodes CASSLEGRTYNEQFF.

The chain recombines TRBV7-2 with TRBJ1-4; D may be TRBD1 (5 bases). V lost 5 bases and J lost 3, with 16 bases in between. The CDR3 sequence is 16 residues long. Germline V gene data show CDR1 as SGHTA and CDR2 as FQGNSA. CDR3 nucleotides: TGTGCCAGCAGCCCAAGGGGTCCGGGGGCTAATGAAAAACTGTTTTTT. It encodes CASSPRGPGANEKLFF.

The V and J genes are TRBV11-2 and TRBJ2-7, with D maybe TRBD1 (5 bases). Germline CDR1 and CDR2: SGHAT and FQNNGV. This CDR3 has 13 residues. Deletions cut 5 bases from V and 0 bases from J, with 8 bases between. Here the CDR3 DNA reads TGTGCCAGCAGCCAAGACAGCTCCTACGAGCAGTACTTC. Protein sequence: CASSQDSSYEQYF. Full variable domain (rest looked up from reference TRBV11-2 and TRBJ2-7): EAGVAQSPRYKIIEKRQSVAFWCNPISGHATLYWYQQILGQGPKLLIQFQNNGVVDDSQLPKDRFSAERLKGVDSTLKIQPAKLEDSAVYLCASSQDSSYEQYFGPGTRLTVT.

The chain couples TRBV29-1 to TRBJ1-4, with D unresolved. Trimming removed 7 bases from V and 10 bases from J, with 16 bases in between. The CDR3 consists of 12 residues. Per germline, CDR1 SQVTM and CDR2 ANQGSEA. CDR3 nucleotide sequence: TGCAGCGCTTCCGGGGAGGGAACAAAACTGTTTTTT. Translation gives CSASGEGTKLFF.

The rearrangement joins TRBV5-4 to TRBJ2-3, with 8 bases that match TRBD1. The germline CDR1 and CDR2 sequences are SGHNT and YYREEE (reference sequence). The junction had 3 bases not matched to a gene; V was cut back by 2 bases and J by 1 base. The CDR3 covers 15 residues. The CDR3 spells CASSFDRGGTDTQYF. DNA of the CDR3: TGTGCCAGCAGCTTCGACAGGGGAGGCACAGATACGCAGTATTTT.

This chain links TRBV18 with TRBJ2-7; TRBD1 agrees at 7 bases. This CDR3 comprises 14 residues. Looked up from germline, CDR1 is KGHSH and CDR2 is LQKENI. V was pared by 6 bases and J by 0 bases, with 5 bases of the junction left unmatched. Written as DNA, the CDR3 is TGTGCCAGCTCCCCCGGGACAGCCTCCTACGAGCAGTACTTC. This gives the protein CASSPGTASYEQYF.

The rearrangement joins TRBV4-1 to TRBJ1-5; 9 positions agree with TRBD1. This CDR3 comprises 17 residues. V was pared by 0 bases and J by 2 bases, with 5 bases of the junction left unmatched. From germline, CDR1 is MGHRA and CDR2 YSYEKL. The CDR3 region is CASSQEVGQGGNQPQHF. CDR3 coding DNA: TGCGCCAGCAGCCAAGAGGTGGGACAGGGAGGCAATCAGCCCCAGCATTTT.

The gene calls are TRBV4-1 and TRBJ2-7; no clear D. V was shortened by 1 base and J by 6 bases, with 13 bases between the two germline ends. The germline V gene has CDR1 MGHRA and CDR2 YSYEKL. This CDR3 comprises 14 residues. The DNA for the CDR3 is TGCGCCAGCAGCCAAGGGGAAGGGAACGGCGAGCAGTACTTC. Protein product: CASSQGEGNGEQYF.

This clone occurred once. V and J are TRBV14 and TRBJ2-2; D uncertain. From germline, CDR1 is SGHDN and CDR2 FVKESK. The length of the CDR3 is 15 residues. V lost 4 bases and J lost 6, with 15 bases in between. CDR3 loop: CASSRLVKSSGELFF. The CDR3, as DNA: TGTGCCAGCAGCCGCCTTGTGAAAAGCTCCGGGGAGCTGTTTTTT.

The genes are TRBV7-2 and TRBJ1-1; perhaps TRBD1 as D (6 bases). The CDR3 extends over 15 amino acids. Germline V gives CDR1 SGHTA, CDR2 FQGNSA. V was pared by 4 bases and J by 0 bases, with 12 bases between. This chain's CDR3 is CASSWAGAVNTEAFF. DNA of the CDR3: TGTGCCAGCAGCTGGGCGGGGGCAGTGAACACTGAAGCTTTCTTT.

This chain connects TRBV6-6 to TRBJ2-1; D unresolved. Germline V lookup: CDR1 MNHNY, CDR2 SVGAGI (reference sequence). This CDR3 has 14 residues. V gave up 6 bases and J gave up 0 bases, with 9 bases separating them. The CDR3 bases are TGTGCCAGCAGGACAAAAAGCTCCTACAATGAGCAGTTCTTC. It yields the protein CASRTKSSYNEQFF.

Turning to this clone: The same CDR3 also results from other DNA sequences found in this sample. V usage is TRBV19 and J usage is TRBJ1-2; 7 nucleotides match TRBD1. The CDR3 has 13 residues. Germline-derived CDR1 and CDR2 are LNHDA and SQIVND (reference sequence). V lost 1 base and J lost 8; bases outside the gene matches: 4. The CDR3 spells CASSIGQGRGYTF. Written as DNA, the CDR3 is TGTGCCAGTAGTATAGGACAGGGTCGGGGCTACACCTTC.

V usage is TRBV5-4 and J usage is TRBJ1-2, with TRBD1 matching 7 bases. The CDR3 is 13 residues long. The trim removed 4 bases at V and 6 bases at J, leaving 6 bases unmatched. Germline CDR1 is SGHNT and CDR2 is YYREEE (reference sequence). CDR3 sequence: CASSTGTVHGYTF. The CDR3 DNA reads as TGTGCCAGCAGCACCGGGACAGTCCATGGCTACACCTTC.

The CDR3 reads CASSDRGGPYEQYF. CDR3 in DNA: TGTGCCAGCAGTGACCGGGGCGGTCCCTACGAGCAGTACTTC. V usage is TRBV2 and J usage is TRBJ2-7; the D gene could be TRBD1 or TRBD2 (5 bases each). V gave up 3 bases and J gave up 2 bases, with 11 bases separating them. Germline assignment: CDR1 SNHLY and CDR2 FYNNEI. The CDR3 runs to 14 residues.

This clone was found a few times. V gene TRBV5-4 combines with J gene TRBJ1-1; a weak D match, TRBD1 (5 bases). The germline CDR1 and CDR2 sequences are SGHNT and YYREEE (reference sequence). Deletions cut 4 bases from V and 4 bases from J, with 11 bases between. The CDR3 contains 13 residues. This CDR3 is CASSLGESTEAFF. Here the CDR3 DNA reads TGTGCCAGCAGCCTAGGGGAAAGCACTGAAGCTTTCTTT.

This chain connects TRBV5-1 to TRBJ2-2; maybe TRBD1 (6 bases). V was clipped by 2 bases and J by 1 base, with 9 bases between them. The germline V gene has CDR1 SGHRS and CDR2 YFSETQ. The CDR3 contains 15 residues. CDR3 sequence reads: CASSFTGLNTGELFF. The DNA for the CDR3 is TGCGCCAGCAGCTTCACAGGGCTGAACACCGGGGAGCTGTTTTTT.

The CDR3 DNA sequence: TGTGCCAGCAGCTTGCTAGCGGGAGGGGGGTCCTACGAGCAGTACTTC. Its protein is CASSLLAGGGSYEQYF. The V call is TRBV7-2, the J call TRBJ2-7; 12 bases agree with TRBD2. V lost 3 bases to trimming and J lost 1 base; unmatched junction nucleotides: 4. The CDR3 runs 16 residues. Per the germline V gene, CDR1 is SGHTA and CDR2 is FQGNSA.

The chain employs TRBV29-1 and TRBJ2-7; 9 bases are a match to TRBD2. Germline CDR1 reads SQVTM; CDR2 reads ANQGSEA. V lost 1 base to trimming and J lost 6 bases; unmatched junction nucleotides: 7. The CDR3 has 14 residues. The CDR3 DNA is TGCAGCGTTGAAGGCCTAGCGGGAAGGCGCGAGCAGTACTTC. This encodes CSVEGLAGRREQYF.

This chain's CDR3 is CASSRQVGFYEQYF. CDR3 DNA sequence: TGTGCCAGCAGCCGACAGGTTGGTTTCTACGAGCAGTACTTC. This chain uses TRBV5-8 with TRBJ2-7; tentatively, D is TRBD1 (6 bases). CDR1 and CDR2 from the germline V gene are SGHTS and YDEGEE. Deletions cut 4 bases from V and 3 bases from J, with 14 bases between. The CDR3 has 14 amino acids.

The chain is built from TRBV21-1 and TRBJ1-2; TRBD1 is the table's D call, not checked against the DNA. TRBV21-1 is reported as a pseudogene. The CDR3 is 12 amino acids. CDR3: CAAGQGNYGYTF. In DNA, the CDR3 is TGTGCAGCCGGACAGGGGAACTATGGCTACACCTTC.

The J gene is TRBJ1-1, the V gene TRBV12-5; tentatively, D is TRBD1 (5 bases). Germline V gene sequence: CDR1 LGHNT, CDR2 FRNRAP. V gave up 0 bases and J gave up 1 base, with 9 bases separating them. CDR3 length: 15 amino acids. The DNA for the CDR3 is TGTGCTAGTGGTTTGGTGCTCGGACAGAACACTGAAGCTTTCTTT. The encoded protein is CASGLVLGQNTEAFF. Full variable domain (outside the CDR3, taken from reference TRBV12-5 and TRBJ1-1): DARVTQTPRHKVTEMGQEVTMRCQPILGHNTVFWYRQTMMQGLELLAYFRNRAPLDDSGMPKDRFSAEMPDATLATLKIQPSEPRDSAVYFCASGLVLGQNTEAFFGQGTRLTVV.